The present T cell receptor beta chain was sequenced within a study of T cells after yellow fever vaccination. Whole-study context: Where fractions had low cell numbers, libraries were prepared from them with the SMART-Seq v4 Ultra Low Input RNA kit.

Germline values: CDR1 LGHNA, CDR2 YSLEER. The V segment lost 2 bases and the J segment 1 base; nucleotides outside the gene matches: 12. The CDR3 extends over 18 amino acids. Researchers made TCR cDNA using 5'RACE template switching, and this step added a universal primer site and UMIs. TCRdb redid the calling of the 5' RACE reads with MiXCR, one entry per CDR3 protein. This table holds about 75,000 distinct CDR3 sequences, around 7% found once. Study-wide results and caveats: Across the CD4 and CD8 compartments, a small share of clonotypes was present in both. Primary-vaccination clones mostly resurfaced post-booster (96% CD4, approximately 89% CD8).

Note on this clonotype: Its antigen is as yet unknown. With a much larger clone just one base away, this may be a read error.

Sequencing used CD8+ T cells sorted from PBMCs, obtained around 10 days after the first yellow fever vaccination. The sequence derives from a man in his late teens or twenties who received the YFV17D yellow fever vaccine. The rearrangement links TRBV4-3 to TRBJ2-5; 8 nucleotides match TRBD2. CDR3 coding DNA: TGCGCCAGCAGCCAAAGCCAGGTAGCGGGGAGATTCCAAGAGACCCAGTACTTC. It translates to CASSQSQVAGRFQETQYF.